These T cell receptor beta chains were read from a single sample in a study of cytomegalovirus exposure and HLA in healthy donors. Repertoires were generated with immunoSEQ multiplex PCR, while TCRdb's copy carries only in-frame clones and drops some. The sample lists some 120,000 clones, around 80% occurring once. The sequenced sample was PBMCs. These receptors were obtained from a young woman in good health and CMV-seronegative. CDR3s include the opening cysteine and the closing phenylalanine or tryptophan. D genes are given only for firm matches.

v_gene	d_gene	j_gene	CDR3aa	CDR3nt
TRBV19	.	TRBJ1-5	CASSIGTGTRNQPQHF	TGTGCCAGTAGTATAGGAACAGGGACGAGGAATCAGCCCCAGCATTTT
TRBV7-9	TRBD1	TRBJ2-3	CASTFGTGYTDTQYF	TGTGCCAGCACCTTTGGGACAGGGTACACAGATACGCAGTATTTT
TRBV6-5	TRBD2	TRBJ2-7	CASSYGVGAGATEQYF	TGTGCCAGCAGTTACGGGGTTGGGGCGGGAGCCACCGAGCAGTACTTC
TRBV6-5	TRBD2	TRBJ2-2	CASTGAGANTGELFF	TGTGCCAGCACCGGGGCGGGAGCGAACACCGGGGAGCTGTTTTTT
TRBV28	.	TRBJ1-1	CASSPTDSNTEAFF	TGTGCCAGCAGCCCGACAGACTCGAACACTGAAGCTTTCTTT
TRBV5-4	.	TRBJ1-1	CASSNGGTEAFF	TGTGCCAGCAGCAACGGGGGCACTGAAGCTTTCTTT
TRBV19	TRBD2	TRBJ2-7	CASRAWGGYEQYF	TGTGCCAGTAGGGCTTGGGGGGGGTACGAGCAGTACTTC
TRBV10-3	TRBD2	TRBJ2-7	CAISVYSGGPLEQYF	TGTGCCATCAGTGTATATAGCGGGGGACCTCTCGAGCAGTACTTC
TRBV30	.	TRBJ2-2	CAWTRKPGDPGELFF	TGTGCCTGGACCCGAAAACCAGGGGACCCCGGGGAGCTGTTTTTT
TRBV6-1	.	TRBJ2-1	CASIARFTYNEQFF	TGTGCCAGCATCGCCAGGTTTACTTACAATGAGCAGTTCTTC